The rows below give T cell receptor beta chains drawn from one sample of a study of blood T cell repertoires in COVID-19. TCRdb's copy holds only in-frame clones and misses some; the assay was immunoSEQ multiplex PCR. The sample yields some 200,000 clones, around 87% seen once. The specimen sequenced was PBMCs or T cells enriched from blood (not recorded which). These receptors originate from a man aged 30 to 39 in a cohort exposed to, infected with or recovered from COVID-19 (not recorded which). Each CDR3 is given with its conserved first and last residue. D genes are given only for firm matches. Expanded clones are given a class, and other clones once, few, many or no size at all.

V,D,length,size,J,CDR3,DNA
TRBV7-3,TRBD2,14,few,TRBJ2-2,CASTGTSGTGELFF,TGTGCCAGCACCGGGACTAGCGGGACCGGGGAGCTGTTTTTT
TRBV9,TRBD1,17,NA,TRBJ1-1,CASSAITGGLMNTEAFF,TGTGCCAGCAGCGCTATTACAGGGGGTTTAATGAACACTGAAGCTTTCTTT
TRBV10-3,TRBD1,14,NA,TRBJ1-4,CAIGKGQSNEKLFF,TGTGCCATCGGAAAGGGACAGTCTAATGAAAAACTGTTTTTT
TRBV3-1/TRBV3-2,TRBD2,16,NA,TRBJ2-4,CASSQDMGTSGRIQYF,TGTGCCAGCAGCCAAGATATGGGGACTAGCGGGAGGATTCAGTACTTC
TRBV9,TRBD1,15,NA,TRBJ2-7,CASSGTWTGWYEQYF,TGTGCCAGCAGTGGAACGTGGACAGGGTGGTACGAGCAGTACTTC
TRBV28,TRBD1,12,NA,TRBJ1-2,CASRGQGYGYTF,TGTGCCAGCAGGGGACAGGGGTACGGCTACACCTTC
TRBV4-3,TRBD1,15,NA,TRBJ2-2,CASSFNRGGTGELFF,TGCGCCAGCAGCTTTAACAGGGGTGGGACCGGGGAGCTGTTTTTT
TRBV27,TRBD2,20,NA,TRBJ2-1,CASSLFAGPRDYSSYNEQFF,TGTGCCAGCAGTTTATTTGCCGGCCCCCGGGACTATAGCTCCTACAATGAGCAGTTCTTC
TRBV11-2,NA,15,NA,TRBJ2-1,CASSPEGLALNEQFF,TGTGCCAGCAGCCCCGAGGGCCTAGCGCTCAATGAGCAGTTCTTC
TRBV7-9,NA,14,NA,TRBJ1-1,CASSPPPGNTEAFF,TGTGCCAGCAGTCCACCCCCAGGGAACACTGAAGCTTTCTTT
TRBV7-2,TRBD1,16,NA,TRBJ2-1,CASRSLGGDSYNEQFF,TGTGCCAGCAGATCCCTAGGGGGCGACTCCTACAATGAGCAGTTCTTC
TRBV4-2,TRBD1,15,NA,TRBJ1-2,CASSQVSGTGTGYTF,TGTGCCAGCAGCCAAGTTAGTGGGACAGGGACTGGCTACACCTTC
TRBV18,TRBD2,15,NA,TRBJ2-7,CASSPREVRSYEQYF,TGTGCCAGCTCACCGCGGGAGGTTAGATCCTACGAGCAGTACTTC
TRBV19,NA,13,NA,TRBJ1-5,CASSIVKETTQHF,TGTGCCAGTAGTATAGTGAAGGAGACGACCCAGCATTTT
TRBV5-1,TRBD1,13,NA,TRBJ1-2,CASSFDQGDGYTF,TGCGCCAGCAGCTTTGACCAGGGGGACGGCTACACCTTC
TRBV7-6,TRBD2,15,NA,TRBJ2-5,CASSPLAGDEETQYF,TGTGCCAGCAGCCCACTAGCGGGAGATGAAGAGACCCAGTACTTC